The TCR beta chain under discussion was sequenced for a study of T cells after somatic rescue of genetic block. This clone was found once. The protocol was immunoSEQ multiplex PCR, while the TCRdb copy is restricted to in-frame clones and leaves out a portion. There are around 100,000 clones in the sample; over 80% occur only once, and 1.4% lies in the top ten. Germline assignment: CDR1 SGHTA and CDR2 FQGTGA. This CDR3 region has 15 residues. V lost 2 bases and J 4 bases, leaving 12 bases between the germline ends. The receptor's source is a woman between 18 and 30 years old. The sample consisted of peripheral blood mononuclear cells (PBMCs). The chain combines TRBV7-3 with TRBJ1-3; D not certain. The CDR3 DNA sequence: TGTGCCAGCAGCTTAGGTCCCGGCGAGGGAAACACCATATATTTT. Translated, it gives CASSLGPGEGNTIYF.